Below are 2 T cell receptor beta chains sequenced from a single sample in a study of cytomegalovirus exposure and HLA in healthy donors. A multiplex PCR was run with 60 Vbeta primers and 13 Jbeta primers. Profiled with immunoSEQ multiplex PCR; TCRdb holds only in-frame clones, not every one. The data show approximately 170,000 clones, approximately 82% seen once. The sample comprised PBMCs. The receptors were sampled from a male donor in good health and CMV-seronegative.

J is TRBJ2-5 and V is TRBV19; 7 nucleotides align to TRBD2. V lost 6 bases to trimming and J lost 5 bases; unmatched junction nucleotides: 9. The length of the CDR3 is 14 residues. Germline loops: CDR1 LNHDA, CDR2 SQIVND (reference sequence). Here the CDR3 reads CASSTSAWQETQYF. The DNA for the CDR3 is TGTGCCAGTAGCACTAGCGCGTGGCAGGAGACCCAGTACTTC.

The rearrangement joins TRBV7-2 to TRBJ2-2, with TRBD2 matching over 9 bases. Germline V lookup: CDR1 SGHTA, CDR2 FQGNSA. V trimming: 4 bases; J trimming: 1 base; junction bases outside the gene matches: 4. CDR3 size: 16 residues. The CDR3 reads CASSSNSGRNTGELFF. The CDR3 DNA reads TGTGCCAGCAGCTCCAATAGCGGGAGGAACACCGGGGAGCTGTTTTTT.